This T cell receptor beta chain was captured in a study of CD8 T cells in Susac syndrome (dated 2019 in TCRdb). A note on the overall study: The study used repertoire sequencing to test whether antigen drove CD8+ T cell activation and differentiation in Susac syndrome. The clonality of the CD8+ T cell repertoire was compared across approximately 12 healthy donors, about 14 Susac syndrome patients and under 17 multiple sclerosis patients.

Findings and caveats that apply to the study as a whole: The number of individuals in the TCR sequencing and HLA analysis was acknowledged as relatively small.

As regards this clonotype: Its specific antigen is unknown. Per-base qualities were not stored, and no clone one base away is much larger.

V is shortened by 0 bases, J by 4 bases, and the region joining them spans 12 bases. The CDR3 has 15 amino acids, counting the end cysteine and phenylalanine. Only CDR3 DNA is held: 45 bases, read in frame from base 1. CDR1 and CDR2 (LGHNA, YSLEER) derive from the germline V gene. Peripheral blood CD8+ and CD4+ T cells from healthy donors, Susac syndrome patients and multiple sclerosis patients were profiled using high-throughput TCR beta sequencing. Healthy donors were age- and sex-matched controls. Bulk CD8+ and CD4+ T cells were purified magnetically by negative isolation, whereas CD8+ TEMRA cells were enriched by FACS. Blood was drawn into EDTA tubes, processed within 24 hours, and PBMCs were isolated by density gradient centrifugation. PBMCs intended for TCR sequencing were cryopreserved in liquid nitrogen and were subsequently thawed in a 37 degrees C water bath. Purity of sorted or isolated CD4+, CD8+ and CD8+ TEMRA cells was at least 90%.

RNA was extracted using the RNeasy kit, and roughly 0.45 to 1 microgram was reverse transcribed with random hexamers. The immunoSEQ multiplex PCR assay, covering 54 Vbeta and 13 Jbeta segments, was used to amplify TCR beta CDR3 regions. Bias from PCR amplification was corrected by using a synthetic template baseline for primer optimization and for computational correction. For the original study's pipeline: Reads were assigned to V, D and J genes according to IMGT and analyzed in immunoSEQ Analyzer, with only productive sequences retained. Clonality was calculated as one minus the Shannon entropy normalized by log2 of the number of productive unique sequences. Public and private clones were assessed among the 100 most prevalent clones of each patient and control. A clone was defined as Susac-specific if it was absent from the healthy and MS cohorts, from 1052 published viral clones and from other ImmuneACCESS disease sequences. In-frame beta chains were kept once TCRdb had trimmed the public reads at Q25 with fastp and called clones with MiXCR. Each entry merges the rows of one CDR3 protein and shows their most common DNA and genes. The V and J calls, along with clone size, are taken from TCRdb and not from the paper's own processing. Present in this sample are roughly 110,000 distinct CDR3 sequences, around 93% of which were seen just once. The ten largest clones capture roughly 0.12% of the sample.

The sequence joins TRBV4-3 to TRBJ1-1; TRBD1 is a possible D gene, resting on 5 matching bases. The clonotype originates from a human donor in good health. Sequenced input: CD8+ T cells from PBMCs. At the DNA level, the sequence is TGCGCCAGCAGCCAAGATCTTAGAGGGGCCACTGAAGCTTTCTTT. This codes for CASSQDLRGATEAFF.